One and the same sample provided the 22 T cell receptor beta chains below, sequenced in a study of cytomegalovirus exposure and HLA in healthy donors. The PCR contained 60 Vbeta and 13 Jbeta primers. The assay was immunoSEQ multiplex PCR, and TCRdb's table has in-frame clones only and misses some. This table holds about 72,000 clones, roughly four fifths found once. Sequenced: PBMCs. The receptors stem from a man in his late teens or twenties in good health and CMV-seronegative.

This sequence joins TRBV6-5 and TRBJ2-7; 13 positions agree with TRBD2. This CDR3 has 15 residues. V dropped 6 bases and J dropped 2; count of bases not matched to a gene: 4. Per the germline V gene, CDR1 is MNHEY and CDR2 is SVGAGI. Here the CDR3 DNA reads TGTGCCAGCAGCTACGGACTAGCGGGGGCCTACGAGCAGTACTTC. It yields the protein CASSYGLAGAYEQYF.

Of note for this clone: Other DNA variants within this sample encode the same CDR3. This chain connects TRBV5-1 to TRBJ2-7, with D perhaps TRBD1 (6 bases). This CDR3 contains 13 residues. Germline V CDR1 and CDR2: SGHRS, YFSETQ. Deletions cut 0 bases from V and 4 bases from J, with 8 bases between. CDR3 DNA sequence: TGCGCCAGCAGCTTGGGACAGGTTTACGAGCAGTACTTC. It translates to CASSLGQVYEQYF.

This clone was counted once. CDR3 protein: CASSLGRVGTGELFF. DNA for the CDR3: TGTGCCAGCAGTTTGGGCAGGGTGGGAACCGGGGAGCTGTTTTTT. V is TRBV28 and J is TRBJ2-2; D is perhaps TRBD1 (5 bases). Looked up from germline, CDR1 is MDHEN and CDR2 is SYDVKM. This CDR3 has 15 residues. Trimming stripped 3 bases from V and 5 bases from J, with 13 bases between.

The chain has TRBV6-5 and TRBJ1-2; D is perhaps TRBD1 (5 bases). With 0 bases removed from V and 1 base from J, the gap between germline ends came to 9 bases. The CDR3 consists of 15 residues. Germline CDR1 MNHEY, CDR2 SVGAGI. The CDR3 protein is CASSYSRVLNYGYTF. CDR3 in DNA: TGTGCCAGCAGTTACTCCAGGGTCCTTAACTATGGCTACACCTTC.

This clone was counted between two and nine times. The rearrangement uses TRBV6-5 and TRBJ2-1; 7 nucleotides agree with TRBD2. Germline-derived CDR1 and CDR2 are MNHEY and SVGAGI. With V trimmed by 4 bases and J by 4 bases, 4 bases remained unmatched. CDR3 size: 14 residues. The CDR3, as DNA: TGTGCCAGCAGTTCTAGCGGCACTTACAATGAGCAGTTCTTC. It translates to CASSSSGTYNEQFF.

The rearrangement joins TRBV2 to TRBJ1-1; D is possibly TRBD1 (6 bases). This CDR3 is 14 amino acids long. V shed 0 bases and J shed 8 bases, with 13 bases lying between them. Germline values: CDR1 SNHLY, CDR2 FYNNEI. As DNA, the CDR3 is TGTGCCAGCAGTGAAGCGCGGGGGACAATAGAAGCTTTCTTT. This translates into CASSEARGTIEAFF.

The chain uses TRBV12-5 and TRBJ2-1, with 9 positions matching TRBD2. Germline V gene data show CDR1 as LGHNT and CDR2 as FRNRAP. The J segment lost 0 bases and the V segment lost 4 bases, leaving 1 base of the junction unmatched. The CDR3 has 15 amino acids. The CDR3 reads CASGSGLASYNEQFF. For the CDR3, the DNA is TGTGCTAGTGGTTCGGGACTAGCCTCCTACAATGAGCAGTTCTTC.

V usage is TRBV9 and J usage is TRBJ1-6; perhaps TRBD1 as D (5 bases). V was clipped by 0 bases and J by 1 base, with 11 bases between them. The CDR3 consists of 17 residues. Germline values: CDR1 SGDLS, CDR2 YYNGEE. CDR3 sequence reads: CASSVEDDSSYNSPLHF. The CDR3, as DNA: TGTGCCAGCAGCGTAGAAGATGACAGTTCCTATAATTCACCCCTCCACTTT. The whole variable domain, remainder taken from reference TRBV9 and TRBJ1-6, is DSGVTQTPKHLITATGQRVTLRCSPRSGDLSVYWYQQSLDQGLQFLIQYYNGEERAKGNILERFSAQQFPDLHSELNLSSLELGDSALYFCASSVEDDSSYNSPLHFGNGTRLTVT.

CDR3 coding DNA: TGTGCCAGCAGGTCAGGGGCTGGAAACACCATATATTTT. It translates to CASRSGAGNTIYF. The rearrangement links TRBV7-9 to TRBJ1-3; maybe TRBD1 (6 bases). CDR3 size: 13 residues. Looked up from germline, CDR1 is SEHNR and CDR2 is FQNEAQ (reference sequence). V dropped 6 bases and J dropped 2 bases, with 8 bases sitting between them.

Comment on this clone: Additional DNA sequences in this sample encode the identical CDR3. The rearrangement links TRBV2 to TRBJ1-2; weak D call: TRBD1 (6 bases). The germline gives CDR1 SNHLY, CDR2 FYNNEI. Between the trimmed V and J ends, which lost 4 bases and 7 bases, there was a span of 16 bases. CDR3 size: 14 residues. The DNA of the CDR3 is TGTGCCAGCAGTGCGACTTTACAGGGCGGTGGCTACACCTTC. It is translated as CASSATLQGGGYTF.

The chain has TRBV5-8 and TRBJ2-7, with 10 bases matching TRBD1. The germline gives CDR1 SGHTS, CDR2 YDEGEE. V dropped 5 bases and J dropped 9; count of bases not matched to a gene: 8. The CDR3 has 13 residues. In nucleotides, the CDR3 is TGTGCCAGCAGTGCAGGGACAGGGGTAGTGCAGTACTTC. Translating gives CASSAGTGVVQYF.

This chain uses TRBV5-4 with TRBJ2-3; 9 bases map to TRBD1. The CDR3 runs to 15 residues. Trimming took 4 bases from V and 3 from J; bases not matched to a gene: 6. Germline loops: CDR1 SGHNT, CDR2 YYREEE (reference sequence). The DNA for the CDR3 is TGTGCCAGCAGCCGGGACAGGGTGGAGACAGATACGCAGTATTTT. It yields the protein CASSRDRVETDTQYF.

This clone came up once. The rearrangement uses TRBV4-3 and TRBJ1-4, with 7 bases lining up with TRBD1. The length of the CDR3 is 15 residues. CDR1 is LGHNA, CDR2 YSLEER, per germline. The V segment lost 1 base and the J segment 5 bases; nucleotides outside the gene matches: 4. The CDR3 protein is CASSQGQGLNEKLFF. As DNA, the CDR3 is TGCGCCAGCAGCCAAGGACAGGGATTAAATGAAAAACTGTTTTTT.

The V gene is TRBV21-1, the J gene TRBJ1-5; TRBD1, the D gene given by the table, was not confirmed from the DNA. TRBV21-1 is flagged as a pseudogene. The CDR3 is 15 residues long. CDR3 coding DNA: TGTGCCAGCAGCTCCCTGGACAGGGCGGATCAGCCCCAGCATTTT. Translated, it gives CASSSLDRADQPQHF.

The chain couples TRBV6-5 to TRBJ1-1; a weak D match, TRBD1 (5 bases). This CDR3 region has 14 residues. Germline loops: CDR1 MNHEY, CDR2 SVGAGI. V was shortened by 5 bases and J by 4 bases, with 14 bases between the two germline ends. The CDR3 nucleotides read TGTGCCAGCAGTAAACAGGCCGGGGGCACTGAAGCTTTCTTT. As protein: CASSKQAGGTEAFF.

The chain couples TRBV6-5 to TRBJ2-7, with 9 positions matching TRBD2. This CDR3 is 14 amino acids long. With 4 bases clipped from V and 4 bases from J, the junction kept 5 bases outside the gene matches. Germline V lookup: CDR1 MNHEY, CDR2 SVGAGI. CDR3 coding DNA: TGTGCCAGCAGTTTAGCGGGAGCGGGGTACGAGCAGTACTTC. It specifies CASSLAGAGYEQYF.

The genes are TRBV2 and TRBJ2-3; the match to TRBD1 covers 8 bases. V was clipped by 7 bases and J by 0 bases; unmatched bases: 9. Germline assignment: CDR1 SNHLY and CDR2 FYNNEI. This CDR3 spans 16 amino acids. CDR3 DNA sequence: TGTGCCAGCACCAGACCCGGACAGGGCAGCACAGATACGCAGTATTTT. Its protein is CASTRPGQGSTDTQYF.

The chain has TRBV20-1 and TRBJ2-1, with D unclear. Germline CDR1 and CDR2: DFQATT and SNEGSKA (reference sequence). This CDR3 is 11 amino acids long. V lost 8 bases and J lost 9, with 14 bases in between. The CDR3 spells CSSRDLPEQFF. In nucleotides, the CDR3 is TGCAGTTCCAGAGATCTCCCTGAGCAGTTCTTC.

The gene calls are TRBV2 and TRBJ1-2, with a tentative D call TRBD1 (5 bases). Trimming took off 8 bases at V and 0 bases at J, with 10 bases between the two ends. The germline gives CDR1 SNHLY, CDR2 FYNNEI. This CDR3 spans 13 amino acids. The CDR3 DNA reads as TGTGCCAGCGTTCGGGGGACTAACTATGGCTACACCTTC. Its translation: CASVRGTNYGYTF.

J is TRBJ1-2 and V is TRBV29-1, with 10 positions matching TRBD1. Germline CDR1 and CDR2: SQVTM and ANQGSEA. The junction had 11 bases not matched to a gene; V was cut back by 8 bases and J by 8 bases. The length of the CDR3 is 13 residues. DNA of the CDR3: TGCAGCTTCGAGGGACAGGGGTTGTCGGGCTACACCTTC. Its translation: CSFEGQGLSGYTF.

The V call is TRBV11-2, the J call TRBJ2-7, with D unclear. V gave up 2 bases and J gave up 3 bases, with 11 bases separating them. The V gene's germline CDR1 is SGHAT and CDR2 FQNNGV. The CDR3 runs 14 residues. In nucleotides, the CDR3 is TGTGCCAGCAGCTTATTCACAGTTGGCTACGAGCAGTACTTC. Translation: CASSLFTVGYEQYF.

J is TRBJ1-2 and V is TRBV4-2; a weak D match, TRBD1 (6 bases). The ends were cut back, 0 bases at V and 3 bases at J, with 14 bases in the middle. The CDR3 has 16 residues. The germline gives CDR1 LGHNA, CDR2 YNFKEQ. The DNA of the CDR3 is TGTGCCAGCAGCCAAGAATGGAGGGGGGGTGACTATGGCTACACCTTC. It yields the protein CASSQEWRGGDYGYTF.